These T cell receptor beta chains were read from a single sample in a study of shared clonotypes between healthy human individuals. Repertoires were generated with immunoSEQ multiplex PCR, while TCRdb's copy carries only in-frame clones and drops some. The sample has about 2.4 million clones; over 85% are singletons. The sequencing sample was made of naive CD4+ T cells from PBMCs. These receptors came from a man aged 18 to 30 in good health. Some clones in this sample may be carry-over from other donors' samples. The CDR3 runs from the conserved cysteine through the conserved F or W. D genes are given only for firm matches. Not every row has a clone size; where given, it reads once, few, many or a size class.

v_gene	abundance	d_gene	j_gene	CDR3aa	CDR3nt
TRBV9	NA	NA	TRBJ2-1	CASSLWGVYNEQFF	TGTGCCAGCAGCCTCTGGGGGGTTTACAATGAGCAGTTCTTC
TRBV5-4	NA	NA	TRBJ2-7	CASSLSGRRGEQYF	TGTGCCAGCAGCTTGAGTGGGAGGCGGGGCGAGCAGTACTTC
TRBV7-2	once	NA	TRBJ2-3	CASTLLAAPVTDTQYF	TGTGCCAGCACGTTACTAGCCGCCCCGGTTACAGATACGCAGTATTTT
TRBV18	NA	NA	TRBJ2-2	CASSRDLWGTGELFF	TGTGCCAGCTCGCGGGACCTTTGGGGCACCGGGGAGCTGTTTTTT
TRBV28	NA	TRBD1	TRBJ2-7	CASSQTGGKYEQYF	TGTGCCAGCAGCCAGACAGGGGGTAAATACGAGCAGTACTTC
TRBV5-1	NA	NA	TRBJ2-5	CASSSITPEETQYF	TGCGCCAGCAGCTCCATAACCCCCGAAGAGACCCAGTACTTC
TRBV30	NA	TRBD1	TRBJ2-2	CAWSVSRVGQGWNTGELFF	TGTGCCTGGAGTGTATCTCGTGTAGGACAGGGTTGGAACACCGGGGAGCTGTTTTTT
TRBV27	NA	NA	TRBJ2-2	CASSLSGRSNTGELFF	TGTGCCAGCAGTTTATCGGGGCGGTCGAACACCGGGGAGCTGTTTTTT
TRBV7-2	NA	NA	TRBJ1-2	CASSLSRASVSGYGGYTF	TGTGCCAGCAGCTTAAGCAGGGCAAGCGTTTCAGGGTATGGTGGCTACACCTTC
TRBV27	NA	NA	TRBJ2-5	CASSWGGGETQYF	TGTGCCAGCAGTTGGGGTGGTGGGGAGACCCAGTACTTC
TRBV9	NA	TRBD2	TRBJ2-2	CASSVGGRAVGELFF	TGTGCCAGCAGCGTAGGCGGGAGGGCCGTCGGGGAGCTGTTTTTT
TRBV4-1	NA	NA	TRBJ2-1	CASSQVSVGRFLSYNEQFF	TGCGCCAGCAGCCAAGTTTCGGTGGGTCGATTTCTCTCCTACAATGAGCAGTTCTTC
TRBV7-2	NA	TRBD2	TRBJ2-1	CASSPRRRELENEQFF	TGTGCCAGCAGCCCCCGACGGCGGGAGTTAGAAAATGAGCAGTTCTTC
TRBV27	NA	NA	TRBJ1-4	CASSLSGATNEKLFF	TGTGCCAGCAGTTTATCGGGGGCAACTAATGAAAAACTGTTTTTT
TRBV7-9	few	NA	TRBJ2-2	CASSLAGTNTGELFF	TGTGCCAGCAGCTTAGCAGGGACGAACACCGGGGAGCTGTTTTTT
TRBV29-1	NA	TRBD1	TRBJ1-3	CSVLHPTGTGNTIYF	TGCAGCGTTCTCCACCCGACAGGGACTGGAAACACCATATATTTT
TRBV5-1	NA	NA	TRBJ1-3	CASSRADSGNTIYF	TGCGCCAGCAGTAGGGCGGACTCTGGAAACACCATATATTTT
TRBV9	NA	TRBD1	TRBJ1-1	CASSNSGGSGTEAFF	TGTGCCAGCAGCAACTCAGGGGGGTCGGGCACTGAAGCTTTCTTT
TRBV5-6	NA	NA	TRBJ1-2	CASSLRPGESNGYTF	TGTGCCAGCAGCTTAAGGCCAGGGGAATCAAATGGCTACACCTTC
TRBV29-1	NA	TRBD1	TRBJ2-1	CSVDEDRVGNEQFF	TGCAGCGTAGACGAAGACAGGGTAGGGAATGAGCAGTTCTTC
TRBV19	once	NA	TRBJ2-7	CASSIGSASRGAYEQYF	TGTGCCAGTAGTATAGGGTCGGCTTCGAGGGGGGCCTACGAGCAGTACTTC
TRBV5-1	NA	NA	TRBJ2-3	CASSLLASSDTQYF	TGCGCCAGCAGCTTGTTAGCGAGCTCAGATACGCAGTATTTT
TRBV11-2	NA	TRBD1	TRBJ2-5	CASTSGQVTQYF	TGTGCCAGCACCTCGGGACAGGTGACCCAGTACTTC
TRBV7-2	NA	TRBD2	TRBJ2-2	CASSVSGRNTGELFF	TGTGCCAGCAGCGTAAGCGGGAGGAACACCGGGGAGCTGTTTTTT
TRBV19	NA	TRBD2	TRBJ2-7	CASSIVLGLAGDYEQYF	TGTGCCAGTAGTATAGTTCTGGGACTAGCGGGAGACTACGAGCAGTACTTC
TRBV6-6	NA	TRBD2	TRBJ2-3	CASRGTSGRTDTQYF	TGTGCCAGCAGGGGGACTAGCGGACGCACAGATACGCAGTATTTT
TRBV27	NA	NA	TRBJ1-5	CASSLGWGDNQPQHF	TGTGCCAGCAGTTTAGGTTGGGGTGACAATCAGCCCCAGCATTTT
TRBV28	NA	TRBD1	TRBJ2-7	CASSSSGTGGGFFYF	TGTGCCAGCAGTTCGTCCGGGACAGGGGGCGGTTTTTTCTACTTC
TRBV18	NA	NA	TRBJ2-1	CASSPRAIGNEQFF	TGTGCCAGCTCACCGAGGGCTATTGGTAATGAGCAGTTCTTC
TRBV15	NA	NA	TRBJ1-5	CATSGNRDSPMPQHF	TGTGCCACCAGCGGCAACCGGGACTCCCCGATGCCCCAGCATTTT
TRBV10-3	NA	TRBD1	TRBJ1-2	CAIRDRRNYGYTF	TGTGCCATCAGGGACAGGAGGAACTATGGCTACACCTTC
TRBV18	NA	NA	TRBJ2-2	CASSPQRSRNTGELFF	TGTGCCAGCTCACCACAGAGAAGTAGGAACACCGGGGAGCTGTTTTTT
TRBV5-1	NA	NA	TRBJ2-4	CASSGRPGALAKNIQYF	TGCGCCAGCAGCGGACGTCCAGGGGCTCTGGCCAAAAACATTCAGTACTTC
TRBV28	NA	NA	TRBJ2-7	CASRTASYEQYF	TGTGCCAGCAGGACGGCCTCCTACGAGCAGTACTTC
TRBV11-2	once	TRBD2	TRBJ2-7	CASRESGRPSYEQYF	TGTGCCAGCAGGGAAAGCGGGAGGCCGTCCTACGAGCAGTACTTC
TRBV5-4	NA	TRBD1	TRBJ2-1	CASSLGQGVPYNEQFF	TGTGCCAGCAGCTTGGGACAGGGGGTCCCCTACAATGAGCAGTTCTTC
TRBV25-1	NA	NA	TRBJ1-1	CASSDPGHGNTEAFF	TGTGCCAGCAGTGATCCGGGACACGGGAACACTGAAGCTTTCTTT
TRBV9	NA	TRBD2	TRBJ2-1	CASSVGLADNEQFF	TGTGCCAGCAGCGTAGGGCTAGCGGATAATGAGCAGTTCTTC
TRBV19	NA	TRBD1	TRBJ2-2	CASSMGQWQGTGELFF	TGTGCCAGTAGTATGGGACAGTGGCAAGGGACCGGGGAGCTGTTTTTT
TRBV28	NA	NA	TRBJ1-2	CASVRTGTARYTF	TGTGCCAGCGTAAGGACGGGAACCGCGCGCTACACCTTC
TRBV5-1	NA	NA	TRBJ2-3	CASSLSPYGTDTQYF	TGCGCCAGCAGCTTGTCCCCATATGGCACAGATACGCAGTATTTT
TRBV6-5	once	NA	TRBJ1-1	CASSYGAGREITEAFF	TGTGCCAGCAGTTACGGGGCAGGGAGGGAGATCACTGAAGCTTTCTTT